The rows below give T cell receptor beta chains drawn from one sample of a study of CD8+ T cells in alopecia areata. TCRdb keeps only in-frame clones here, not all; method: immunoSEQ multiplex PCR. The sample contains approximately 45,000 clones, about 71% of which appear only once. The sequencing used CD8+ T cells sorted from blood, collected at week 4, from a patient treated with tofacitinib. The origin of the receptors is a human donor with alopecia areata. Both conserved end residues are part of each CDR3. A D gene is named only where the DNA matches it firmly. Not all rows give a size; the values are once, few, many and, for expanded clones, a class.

cdr3_aa: CSVPRAGAGYTF
cdr3_nt: TGCAGCGTTCCCCGGGCGGGGGCTGGCTACACCTTC
j_call: TRBJ1-2
d_call: -
clone_size: few
v_call: TRBV29-1

cdr3_aa: CSASGGERAGYTF
cdr3_nt: TGCAGCGCTTCAGGGGGGGAACGTGCTGGCTACACCTTC
j_call: TRBJ1-2
d_call: TRBD1
clone_size: -
v_call: TRBV29-1

cdr3_aa: CASSHSDSSNTEAFF
cdr3_nt: TGTGCCAGTAGTCATTCTGACAGTTCAAACACTGAAGCTTTCTTT
j_call: TRBJ1-1
d_call: -
clone_size: -
v_call: TRBV19

cdr3_aa: CASSAIGTGSLNSNQPQHF
cdr3_nt: TGTGCCAGCAGTGCTATAGGGACCGGCAGTCTCAATAGCAATCAGCCCCAGCATTTT
j_call: TRBJ1-5
d_call: -
clone_size: few
v_call: TRBV28

cdr3_aa: CASSEGTGGYNEQFF
cdr3_nt: TGTGCCAGCAGCGAAGGGACAGGGGGCTACAATGAGCAGTTCTTC
j_call: TRBJ2-1
d_call: TRBD1
clone_size: -
v_call: TRBV9

cdr3_aa: CSVPGSGAGEAFF
cdr3_nt: TGCAGCGTCCCCGGCTCGGGGGCCGGTGAAGCTTTCTTT
j_call: TRBJ1-1
d_call: -
clone_size: few
v_call: TRBV29-1

cdr3_aa: CAWSVGTRNTEAFF
cdr3_nt: TGTGCCTGGAGTGTGGGTACCCGGAACACTGAAGCTTTCTTT
j_call: TRBJ1-1
d_call: -
clone_size: -
v_call: TRBV30

cdr3_aa: CASSLLRRTSKNIQYF
cdr3_nt: TGTGCCAGCAGCTTACTAAGAAGGACGTCTAAAAACATTCAGTACTTC
j_call: TRBJ2-4
d_call: -
clone_size: -
v_call: TRBV7-4

cdr3_aa: CSVEGGTLSYEQYF
cdr3_nt: TGCAGCGTTGAAGGCGGAACCCTTTCCTACGAGCAGTACTTC
j_call: TRBJ2-7
d_call: -
clone_size: -
v_call: TRBV29-1

cdr3_aa: CASSHAVWVRPHEQYF
cdr3_nt: TGCGCCAGCAGCCATGCCGTGTGGGTAAGACCCCACGAGCAGTACTTC
j_call: TRBJ2-7
d_call: -
clone_size: medium-sized
v_call: TRBV4-1

cdr3_aa: CAWSVSGRDTDTQYF
cdr3_nt: TGTGCCTGGAGTGTATCGGGCAGGGACACAGATACGCAGTATTTT
j_call: TRBJ2-3
d_call: -
clone_size: -
v_call: TRBV30

cdr3_aa: CSVDPYRENEQFF
cdr3_nt: TGCAGCGTTGACCCGTACAGGGAGAATGAGCAGTTCTTC
j_call: TRBJ2-1
d_call: -
clone_size: few
v_call: TRBV29-1

cdr3_aa: CAWSDKFGSQRQGATQDTQYF
cdr3_nt: TGTGCCTGGAGTGACAAGTTCGGATCCCAAAGACAGGGGGCGACCCAAGATACGCAGTATTTT
j_call: TRBJ2-3
d_call: TRBD1
clone_size: -
v_call: TRBV30

cdr3_aa: CASSLELRGEQYF
cdr3_nt: TGTGCCAGCAGCTTAGAGCTCAGGGGCGAGCAGTACTTC
j_call: TRBJ2-7
d_call: -
clone_size: -
v_call: TRBV13

cdr3_aa: CASSLSGQLYEQYF
cdr3_nt: TGTGCCAGCAGCTTATCGGGACAGCTCTACGAGCAGTACTTC
j_call: TRBJ2-7
d_call: TRBD1
clone_size: -
v_call: TRBV7-8

cdr3_aa: CSVGTSGPEDEQFF
cdr3_nt: TGCAGCGTCGGGACTAGCGGGCCCGAGGATGAGCAGTTCTTC
j_call: TRBJ2-1
d_call: TRBD2
clone_size: -
v_call: TRBV29-1

cdr3_aa: CSVEQVNEQFF
cdr3_nt: TGCAGCGTTGAACAGGTCAATGAGCAGTTCTTC
j_call: TRBJ2-1
d_call: -
clone_size: -
v_call: TRBV29-1

cdr3_aa: CSVRPAGQETQYF
cdr3_nt: TGCAGCGTCCGACCGGCAGGGCAAGAGACCCAGTACTTC
j_call: TRBJ2-5
d_call: -
clone_size: -
v_call: TRBV29-1

cdr3_aa: CASSLGGGPYNEQFF
cdr3_nt: TGTGCCAGCAGCTTAGGCGGGGGGCCCTACAATGAGCAGTTCTTC
j_call: TRBJ2-1
d_call: TRBD2
clone_size: few
v_call: TRBV7-7

cdr3_aa: CASSDRASTDTQYF
cdr3_nt: TGTGCCAGCAGCGACAGGGCCAGCACAGATACGCAGTATTTT
j_call: TRBJ2-3
d_call: TRBD1
clone_size: few
v_call: TRBV7-6

cdr3_aa: CASGLAPTEAFF
cdr3_nt: TGTGCCAGCGGCCTTGCGCCCACTGAAGCTTTCTTT
j_call: TRBJ1-1
d_call: -
clone_size: -
v_call: TRBV9

cdr3_aa: CASSLGTSDGYTF
cdr3_nt: TGTGCCAGCAGCTTGGGGACGAGTGATGGCTACACCTTC
j_call: TRBJ1-2
d_call: -
clone_size: once
v_call: TRBV5-6

cdr3_aa: CSVEDWGGLVDGYTF
cdr3_nt: TGCAGCGTTGAAGATTGGGGGGGCTTGGTGGATGGCTACACCTTC
j_call: TRBJ1-2
d_call: -
clone_size: once
v_call: TRBV29-1